The clone carrying this T cell receptor beta chain was seen many times. Its target is unknown. Amplification of TCR beta CDR3 regions used RNA transcripts. A first-round RT-PCR used HTBI primers, followed by a second-round multiplex PCR. One entry per CDR3 protein, called by TCRdb with MiXCR from the multiplex PCR reads. The sample records approximately 1.2 million distinct CDR3 sequences, about 40% being singletons. This record belongs to a study of Graves' ophthalmopathy and Graves' hyperthyroidism. General observations from the study: Ophthalmopathy progression cases were predicted by the model with approximately 66% sensitivity and 72.22% specificity. Researchers report that a 13-signature model separated ophthalmopathy from stable hyperthyroidism, posting about 91% sensitivity and about 78% specificity.

Other autoimmune diseases, uncontrolled infections, pregnancy or lactation ruled patients out of participation. Reliance was placed on clinical symptoms, serum thyroxine, TRAb, thyroid ultrasound and orbital computed tomography for diagnosis. Per germline, CDR1 SEHNR and CDR2 FQNEAQ (reference sequence). The CDR3 length is 15 residues. V was pared by 5 bases and J by 7 bases, with 11 bases of the junction left unmatched. This receptor was obtained from an adult man with Graves' hyperthyroidism. V usage is TRBV7-9 and J usage is TRBJ1-5; 7 bases are shared with TRBD1. Sequencing was done on a sample of peripheral blood or thyroid tissue (not recorded which). The CDR3: CASSSSKGADQPQHF. In nucleotides, the CDR3 is TGTGCCAGCAGCAGTTCCAAGGGGGCAGACCAGCCCCAGCATTTT.